These 5 T cell receptor beta chains were sequenced from one sample in a study of regulatory T cells in long-lasting Graves disease. Through Arm-PCR of CDR3 regions and iRepertoire HTBI primers, TCR beta libraries were built. TCRdb reanalysed the multiplex PCR reads using MiXCR and keeps one entry per CDR3 protein. The sample contains more than 300,000 distinct CDR3 sequences, around 23% of which appear only once. The time point denotes: persistent/refractory GD, antithyroid drugs over 5 years with positive TRAb. Generation of the TCR library employed RNA extracted from PBMCs. Sequencing was performed on peripheral blood mononuclear cells (PBMCs), taken when the disease was refractory, from a patient treated with antithyroid drugs. The receptor set was obtained from a woman aged 35 to 49 with Graves disease.

This clonotype was counted ten times or more. This clone may be a read error of a much larger clone one base away. The V call is TRBV20-1, the J call TRBJ1-6; no firm D call. CDR3 size: 17 residues. Germline V lookup: CDR1 DFQATT, CDR2 SNEGSKA (reference sequence). CDR3 coding DNA: TGCAGTACTAGAGATTTGAGGCAGGATCACTATAATTCACCCCTCCACTTT. It codes for CSTRDLRQDHYNSPLHF.

This clonotype was picked up many times. The chain carries TRBV14 and TRBJ2-7; 15 bases are a match to TRBD2. Germline lookup yields CDR1 SGHDN and CDR2 FVKESK. The CDR3 runs to 16 residues. V trimming: 10 bases; J trimming: 6 bases; junction bases outside the gene matches: 13. CDR3 in amino acids: CATSGGLAGGPGEQYF. The CDR3 DNA follows: TGTGCCACCTCGGGCGGACTAGCGGGAGGGCCGGGCGAGCAGTACTTC.

This clonotype was seen only a few times. This chain links TRBV5-5 with TRBJ2-7; D gene unclear. The V gene lost 4 bases and the J gene lost 0 bases, with 14 bases spanning the gap. Per germline, CDR1 SGHKS and CDR2 YYEKEE (reference sequence). This CDR3 region has 15 residues. CDR3 region: CASSADVLSSYEQYF. CDR3 in DNA: TGTGCCAGCAGCGCCGACGTCCTGAGCTCCTACGAGCAGTACTTC.

This clonotype was counted between two and nine times. A clone one base away is much larger, so this may be a read error. J is TRBJ2-4 and V is TRBV28; D call uncertain. V lost 6 bases and J lost 1, with 13 bases in between. Germline loops: CDR1 MDHEN, CDR2 SYDVKM. CDR3 size: 15 residues. This CDR3 reads CASSPYDMAKNIQYF. CDR3 DNA sequence: TGTGCCAGCAGCCCGTATGACATGGCCAAAAACATTCAGTACTTC.

CDR3 loop: CASSLQTGIQETQYF. CDR3 nucleotide sequence: TGTGCCAGCAGCCTACAGACAGGAATACAAGAGACCCAGTACTTC. The rearrangement joins TRBV3-1 to TRBJ2-5; a possible D gene is TRBD1 (6 bases). Germline loops: CDR1 LGHDT, CDR2 YNNKEL (reference sequence). Trimming stripped 4 bases from V and 2 bases from J, with 14 bases between. The CDR3 extends over 15 amino acids.